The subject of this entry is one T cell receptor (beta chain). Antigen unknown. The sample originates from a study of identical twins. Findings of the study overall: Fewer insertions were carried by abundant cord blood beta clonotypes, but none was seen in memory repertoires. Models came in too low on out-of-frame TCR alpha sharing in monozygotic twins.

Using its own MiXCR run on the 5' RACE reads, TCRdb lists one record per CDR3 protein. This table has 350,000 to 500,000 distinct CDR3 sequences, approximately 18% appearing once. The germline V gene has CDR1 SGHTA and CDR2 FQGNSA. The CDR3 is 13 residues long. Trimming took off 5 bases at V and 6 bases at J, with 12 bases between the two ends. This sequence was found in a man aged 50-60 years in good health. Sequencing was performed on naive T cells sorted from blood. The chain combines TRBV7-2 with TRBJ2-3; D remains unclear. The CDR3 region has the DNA TGTGCCAGCAGCGACCCCCTCAGGGATACGCAGTATTTT. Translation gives CASSDPLRDTQYF. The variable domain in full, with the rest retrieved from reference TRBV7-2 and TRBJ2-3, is GAGVSQSPSNKVTEKGKDVELRCDPISGHTALYWYRQSLGQGLEFLIYFQGNSAPDKSGLPSDRFSAERTGGSVSTLTIQRTQQEDSAVYLCASSDPLRDTQYFGPGTRLTVL.